Below are 15 T cell receptor beta chains sequenced from a single sample in a study of regulatory T cells in long-lasting Graves disease. In building TCR beta libraries, iRepertoire HTBI primers were used together with Arm-PCR of CDR3 regions. One entry per CDR3 protein, called by TCRdb with MiXCR from the multiplex PCR reads. The repertoire holds roughly 360,000 distinct CDR3 sequences, with over 9.5% as singletons. The time point here: newly diagnosed GD, antithyroid drugs for less than 3 months. RNA from PBMCs was the source of the TCR library. The data were also submitted as part of a second study, on T cells in Graves' hyperthyroidism and ophthalmopathy.

The starting material was peripheral blood mononuclear cells (PBMCs), obtained at new diagnosis, from a patient treated with antithyroid drugs. These receptors all come from a woman younger than 35 with Graves disease.

This clonotype was seen more than once but under ten times. The chain employs TRBV12-3 or TRBV12-4 and TRBJ1-4; tentative D call: TRBD1 (5 bases). CDR3 size: 14 residues. Trimming pared 5 bases from V and 3 bases from J, leaving 10 bases between. The CDR3 loop is CASSVEQANEKLFF. In DNA form, the CDR3 reads TGTGCCAGCAGTGTCGAACAGGCTAATGAAAAACTGTTTTTT.

The sample holds many counts of this clonotype. This chain connects TRBV6-5 to TRBJ1-6; possibly TRBD1 for D (6 bases). CDR1 and CDR2 (germline): MNHEY, SVGAGI. Trimming took off 0 bases at V and 10 bases at J, with 19 bases between the two ends. This CDR3 contains 17 residues. The DNA of the CDR3 is TGTGCCAGCAGTTACTCGATAGCCCCAGGGGCCGGCTCACCCCTCCACTTT. Its translation is CASSYSIAPGAGSPLHF.

This clonotype came up a few times. The CDR3 DNA reads TGCGCCAGCAGCCAAGATGTGGACTACGAGCAGTACTTC. Its protein product is CASSQDVDYEQYF. The V call is TRBV4-3, the J call TRBJ2-7, with D uncertain. Trimming cost V 0 bases and J 3 bases, with 6 bases left between them. The germline CDR1 and CDR2 sequences are LGHNA and YSLEER. There are 13 residues in the CDR3.

Remarks on this clonotype: A much more abundant neighbour one base away suggests this may be a read error. This chain connects TRBV7-9 to TRBJ2-7; TRBD2 matches 10 bases. Unmatched junction bases numbered 8, after V lost 5 bases and J lost 7 bases. This CDR3 region has 14 residues. Germline values: CDR1 SEHNR, CDR2 FQNEAQ (reference sequence). As DNA, the CDR3 is TGTGCCAGCAGCGTCATTAGCGGGAGGAGTGAGCAGTACTTC. It encodes CASSVISGRSEQYF.

V gene TRBV5-5 combines with J gene TRBJ1-6; D is unresolved. The CDR3 is made up of 16 amino acids. The germline V and J ends were trimmed by 4 bases and 3 bases, with 14 bases remaining between them. Germline lookup yields CDR1 SGHKS and CDR2 YYEKEE (reference sequence). The CDR3 here is CASSVETEVYNSPLHF. The DNA for the CDR3 is TGTGCCAGCAGCGTTGAAACGGAGGTCTATAATTCACCCCTCCACTTT.

CDR3 in DNA: TGTGCCAGCAGTGAATGGGGGGCAGATACGCAGTATTTT. Translating it yields CASSEWGADTQYF. The chain employs TRBV2 and TRBJ2-3, with D possibly matching TRBD2 (6 bases). The V end was cut by 2 bases, the J end by 4 bases, with 7 bases between. The germline V gene has CDR1 SNHLY and CDR2 FYNNEI. There are 13 residues in the CDR3.

This clonotype was detected ten times or more. The chain has TRBV12-3 or TRBV12-4 and TRBJ2-7; the D call may be TRBD1 or TRBD2 (5 bases each). The CDR3 is 16 amino acids. Trimming left V 3 bases short and J 5 bases short, with 20 bases between. In DNA, the CDR3 is TGTGCCAGCAGTTTCGACACTACCGGGACCCCGGACGAGCAGTACTTC. Protein: CASSFDTTGTPDEQYF.

This clonotype was seen at least ten times. This chain joins TRBV2 and TRBJ2-1; D is undetermined. Germline loops: CDR1 SNHLY, CDR2 FYNNEI. V was pared by 10 bases and J by 5 bases, with 12 bases between. CDR3 length: 12 amino acids. CDR3 region: CANRRLDNEQFF. The CDR3 DNA sequence: TGTGCCAACCGGAGACTGGACAATGAGCAGTTCTTC.

V and J are TRBV5-6 and TRBJ1-1; 9 positions match TRBD1. With 0 bases clipped from V and 7 bases from J, the junction kept 1 base outside the gene matches. The CDR3 contains 13 residues. The germline V gene encodes CDR1 SGHDT and CDR2 YYEEEE. CDR3 in DNA: TGTGCCAGCAGCTTGGGGGGACAGGGTGAAGCTTTCTTT. Protein sequence: CASSLGGQGEAFF.

Regarding this clonotype: Possible read error: a much larger clone is one base away. The rearrangement links TRBV11-1 to TRBJ2-3; TRBD1 agrees at 8 bases. The end of the DNA fits TRBJ2-7 better, so the J call may be wrong. CDR3 length equals 15 residues. Germline V gene lookup returns CDR1 SGHAT and CDR2 FQDESV (reference sequence). In nucleotides, the CDR3 is TGTGCCAGCAGTAGGACAGGGTACTCCTACAATGAGCAGTACTTC. Protein product: CASSRTGYSYNEQYF.

This clonotype was observed at least ten times. The V and J genes are TRBV12-3 or TRBV12-4 and TRBJ1-5; 11 nucleotides line up with TRBD1. Trimming cost V 8 bases and J 6 bases; bases outside gene matches: 6. The CDR3 totals 14 residues. CDR3 residues: CASARGQGGQPQHF. CDR3 DNA sequence: TGTGCCAGCGCAAGGGGACAGGGGGGTCAGCCCCAGCATTTT.

This clonotype was counted many times. The chain is built from TRBV29-1 and TRBJ2-2, with 7 bases aligning to TRBD2. V trimming: 6 bases; J trimming: 1 base; junction bases outside the gene matches: 5. CDR3 length: 14 amino acids. Looked up from germline, CDR1 is SQVTM and CDR2 is ANQGSEA. The CDR3: CSVVSGKNTGELFF. The CDR3 coding sequence is TGCAGCGTGGTAAGCGGGAAGAACACCGGGGAGCTGTTTTTT.

This chain joins TRBV29-1 and TRBJ1-2, with unresolved D. This CDR3 comprises 13 residues. Per the germline V gene, CDR1 is SQVTM and CDR2 is ANQGSEA. The germline V and J ends were trimmed by 2 bases and 5 bases, with 12 bases remaining between them. DNA for the CDR3: TGCAGCGTTGAAACGGGGTTGGGGTATGGCTACACCTTC. Protein sequence: CSVETGLGYGYTF. The full variable domain, completed using reference TRBV29-1 and TRBJ1-2, is SAVISQKPSRDICQRGTSLTIQCQVDSQVTMMFWYRQQPGQSLTLIATANQGSEATYESGFVIDKFPISRPNLTFSTLTVSNMSPEDSSIYLCSVETGLGYGYTFGSGTRLTVV.

This chain links TRBV20-1 with TRBJ2-7; weak D call: TRBD2 (5 bases). The germline gives CDR1 DFQATT, CDR2 SNEGSKA (reference sequence). This CDR3 is 15 amino acids long. With 4 bases removed from V and 2 bases from J, the gap between germline ends came to 18 bases. CDR3 DNA sequence: TGCAGTGCTAACCGACTCGGGGTGGAAGCCTACGAGCAGTACTTC. Residues: CSANRLGVEAYEQYF.

About this clonotype: A much larger clone sits a single nucleotide away, making a read error possible. The chain has TRBV7-9 and TRBJ1-1; no reliable D call. This CDR3 comprises 9 residues. Per the germline V gene, CDR1 is SEHNR and CDR2 is FQNEAQ (reference sequence). The CDR3 sequence is CASRLSRPF. The CDR3 bases are TGTGCCAGCAGATTATCCCGACCCTTT.